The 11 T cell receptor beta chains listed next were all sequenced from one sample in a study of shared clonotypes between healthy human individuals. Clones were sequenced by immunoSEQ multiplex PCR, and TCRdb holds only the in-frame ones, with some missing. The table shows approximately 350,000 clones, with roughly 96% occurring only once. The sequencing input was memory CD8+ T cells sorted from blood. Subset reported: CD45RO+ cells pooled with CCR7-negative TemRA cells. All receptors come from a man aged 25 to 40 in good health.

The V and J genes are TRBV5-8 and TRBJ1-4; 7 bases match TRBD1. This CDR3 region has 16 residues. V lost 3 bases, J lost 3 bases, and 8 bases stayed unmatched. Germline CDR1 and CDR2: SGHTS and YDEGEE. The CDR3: CASSSYQGVANEKLFF. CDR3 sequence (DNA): TGTGCCAGCAGCTCGTACCAGGGGGTCGCTAATGAAAAACTGTTTTTT.

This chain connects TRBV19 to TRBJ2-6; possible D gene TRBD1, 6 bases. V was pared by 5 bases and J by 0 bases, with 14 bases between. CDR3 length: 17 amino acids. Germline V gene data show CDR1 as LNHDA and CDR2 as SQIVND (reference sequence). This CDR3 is CASSPKVGGSGANVLTF. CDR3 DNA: TGTGCCAGTAGTCCCAAGGTAGGGGGCTCTGGGGCCAACGTCCTGACTTTC. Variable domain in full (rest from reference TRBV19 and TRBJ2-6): DGGITQSPKYLFRKEGQNVTLSCEQNLNHDAMYWYRQDPGQGLRLIYYSQIVNDFQKGDIAEGYSVSREKKESFPLTVTSAQKNPTAFYLCASSPKVGGSGANVLTFGAGSRLTVL.

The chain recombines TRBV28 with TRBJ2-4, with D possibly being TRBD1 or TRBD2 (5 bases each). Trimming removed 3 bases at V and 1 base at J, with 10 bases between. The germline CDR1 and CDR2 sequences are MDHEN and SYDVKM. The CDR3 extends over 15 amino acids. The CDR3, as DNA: TGTGCCAGCAGTTTCAGGGACGGGGCCAAAAACATTCAGTACTTC. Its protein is CASSFRDGAKNIQYF.

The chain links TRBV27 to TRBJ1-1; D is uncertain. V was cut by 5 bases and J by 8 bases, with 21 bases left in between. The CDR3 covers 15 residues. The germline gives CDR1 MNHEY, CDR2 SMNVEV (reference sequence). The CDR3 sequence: CASSNRPFTTQEAFF. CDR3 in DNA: TGTGCCAGCAGTAACCGGCCTTTTACTACCCAGGAAGCTTTCTTT.

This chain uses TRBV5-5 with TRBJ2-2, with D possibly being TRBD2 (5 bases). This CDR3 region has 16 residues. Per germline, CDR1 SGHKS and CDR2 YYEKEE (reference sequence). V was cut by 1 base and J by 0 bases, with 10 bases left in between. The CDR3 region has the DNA TGTGCCAGCAGCTTGACCCTCGGGGCGAACACCGGGGAGCTGTTTTTT. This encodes CASSLTLGANTGELFF.

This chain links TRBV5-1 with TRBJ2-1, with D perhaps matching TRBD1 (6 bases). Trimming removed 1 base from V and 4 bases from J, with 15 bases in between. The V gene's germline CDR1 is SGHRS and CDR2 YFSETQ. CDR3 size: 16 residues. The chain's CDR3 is CASSLNAYGTYNEQFF. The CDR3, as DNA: TGCGCCAGCAGCTTGAATGCTTACGGGACATACAATGAGCAGTTCTTC.

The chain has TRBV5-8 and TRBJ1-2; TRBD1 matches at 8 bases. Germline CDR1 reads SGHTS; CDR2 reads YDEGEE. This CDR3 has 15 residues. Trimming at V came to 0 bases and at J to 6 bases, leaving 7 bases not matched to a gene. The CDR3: CASSLVPGGLDGYTF. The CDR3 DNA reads TGTGCCAGCAGCTTGGTGCCAGGGGGCCTAGATGGCTACACCTTC.

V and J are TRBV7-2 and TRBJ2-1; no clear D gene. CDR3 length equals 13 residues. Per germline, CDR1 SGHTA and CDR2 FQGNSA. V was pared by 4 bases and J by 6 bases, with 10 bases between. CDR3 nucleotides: TGTGCCAGCAGCTCTCCCCCAGGCAATGAGCAGTTCTTC. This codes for CASSSPPGNEQFF.

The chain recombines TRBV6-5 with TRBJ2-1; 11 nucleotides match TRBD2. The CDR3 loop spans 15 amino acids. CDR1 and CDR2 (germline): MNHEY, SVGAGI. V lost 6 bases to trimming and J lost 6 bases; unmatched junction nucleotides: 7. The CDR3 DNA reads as TGTGCCAGCAGCCCAAATAGCGGGAGGGCCAATGAGCAGTTCTTC. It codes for CASSPNSGRANEQFF.

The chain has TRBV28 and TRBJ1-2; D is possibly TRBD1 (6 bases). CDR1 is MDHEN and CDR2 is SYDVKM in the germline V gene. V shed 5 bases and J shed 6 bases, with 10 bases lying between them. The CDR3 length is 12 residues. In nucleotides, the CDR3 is TGTGCCAGCAGTAGAGACAGGCATGGCTACACCTTC. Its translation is CASSRDRHGYTF.

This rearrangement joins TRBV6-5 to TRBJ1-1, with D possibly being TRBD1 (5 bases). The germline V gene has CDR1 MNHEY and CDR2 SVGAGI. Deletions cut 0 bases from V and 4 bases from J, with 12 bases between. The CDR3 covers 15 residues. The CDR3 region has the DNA TGTGCCAGCAGTTACTCGATGGCAGGGCTCACTGAAGCTTTCTTT. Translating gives CASSYSMAGLTEAFF.